What follows are 24 T cell receptor beta chains derived from one specimen sequenced in a study of blood T cells in healthy people across ages. Primed by a sample-barcoded 5' primer and a J-beta primer mix, a second PCR proceeded for 7 to 11 cycles. One entry per CDR3 protein results from TCRdb running MiXCR on the 5' RACE reads. The table has hundreds of thousands of distinct CDR3 sequences, over 40% seen once. The sample comprised blood. These receptor sequences come from a woman older than 75 in good health.

The chain employs TRBV28 and TRBJ2-7; 10 bases are a match to TRBD1. The DNA end is more similar to TRBJ2-5, so the J call may be wrong. The CDR3 has 15 amino acids. In germline, CDR1 is MDHEN, CDR2 SYDVKM. CDR3 bases: TGTGCCAGCAGTGGGAGACAGGGGGCGAGGGAGACCCAGTACTTC. As protein: CASSGRQGARETQYF.

V is TRBV6-5 and J is TRBJ2-7, with D possibly matching TRBD1 (6 bases). V lost 6 bases and J lost 0, with 15 bases in between. Per germline, CDR1 MNHEY and CDR2 SVGAGI. The CDR3 covers 15 residues. The CDR3 nucleotides read TGTGCCAGCAGCCCCGGACAGCGCCGCTCCTACGAGCAGTACTTC. Translating it yields CASSPGQRRSYEQYF.

The rearrangement uses TRBV29-1 and TRBJ1-1; 9 nucleotides line up with TRBD1. Germline V lookup: CDR1 SQVTM, CDR2 ANQGSEA. V shed 7 bases and J 13 bases; nucleotides not matched to a gene: 13. This CDR3 has 12 residues. The CDR3 reads CSADRGMYGVFF. The CDR3 DNA reads as TGCAGCGCCGACAGGGGGATGTATGGGGTTTTCTTT. Full variable domain (remainder filled in from reference TRBV29-1 and TRBJ1-1): SAVISQKPSRDICQRGTSLTIQCQVDSQVTMMFWYRQQPGQSLTLIATANQGSEATYESGFVIDKFPISRPNLTFSTLTVSNMSPEDSSIYLCSADRGMYGVFFGQGTRLTVV.

This clonotype has just a few counts. The CDR3 DNA sequence: TGTGCCAGCAGCACCCCATACGAAGAGACCCAGTACTTC. It codes for CASSTPYEETQYF. The genes are TRBV7-8 and TRBJ2-5; D gene uncertain. The CDR3 length is 13 residues. Trimming left V 5 bases short and J 3 bases short, with 10 bases between. Germline V gives CDR1 SGHVS, CDR2 FQNEAQ.

The chain has TRBV12-3 or TRBV12-4 and TRBJ1-1, with a possible D match to TRBD1 (5 bases). This CDR3 has 14 amino acids. The ends were cut back, 5 bases at V and 5 bases at J, with 15 bases in the middle. The CDR3 nucleotides are TGTGCCAGCAGTAAAGCTCAGGGTGGAACTGAAGCTTTCTTT. Its translation is CASSKAQGGTEAFF.

This clonotype was recorded at least ten times. The rearrangement uses TRBV12-3 or TRBV12-4 and TRBJ2-1; D tentatively reads TRBD1 or TRBD2 (5 bases each). The CDR3 spans 14 residues. V lost 5 bases and J 7 bases, leaving 15 bases between the germline ends. The DNA of the CDR3 is TGTGCCAGCAGTCATGGGGGTGGGGGTAATGAGCAGTTCTTC. Translation: CASSHGGGGNEQFF.

Comments on this clonotype: This may stem from a read error, because a much larger clone lies one nucleotide away. The rearrangement uses TRBV7-9 and TRBJ2-1; TRBD1 matches at 8 bases. This CDR3 is 15 amino acids long. V shed 5 bases and J 13 bases; nucleotides not matched to a gene: 16. The germline gives CDR1 SEHNR, CDR2 FQNEAQ (reference sequence). The CDR3 is CASSVPTGDLETQFF. The CDR3 nucleotides read TGTGCCAGCAGCGTACCGACAGGGGATCTAGAGACCCAGTTCTTC.

The V call is TRBV6-5, the J call TRBJ2-7; the D gene could be TRBD1 or TRBD2 (5 bases each). Trimming took 5 bases from V and 3 from J, leaving 11 bases between them. CDR1 MNHEY and CDR2 SVGAGI come from the germline V gene. This CDR3 has 13 amino acids. This CDR3 reads CASSDRDGYEQYF. CDR3 DNA: TGTGCCAGCAGTGACCGGGACGGCTACGAGCAGTACTTC.

This clonotype showed up many times. The V gene is TRBV29-1, the J gene TRBJ1-2; D may be TRBD1 (5 bases). The V end lost 2 bases, the J end lost 4 bases, and 8 bases lay between the germline ends. Germline-derived CDR1 and CDR2 are SQVTM and ANQGSEA. The length of the CDR3 is 12 residues. The DNA of the CDR3 is TGCAGCGTTGAACAGGGTTTCTATGGCTACACCTTC. Translating it yields CSVEQGFYGYTF.

The rearrangement links TRBV20-1 to TRBJ2-4; 10 bases line up with TRBD2. The CDR3 loop spans 17 amino acids. The junction had 12 bases not matched to a gene; V was cut back by 6 bases and J by 1 base. Per germline, CDR1 DFQATT and CDR2 SNEGSKA (reference sequence). CDR3 region: CSAPSSGSDRAKNIQYF. The CDR3 DNA reads as TGCAGTGCGCCCTCTAGCGGGAGTGACCGGGCCAAAAACATTCAGTACTTC.

The chain links TRBV6-4 to TRBJ2-3; D might be TRBD1 or TRBD2, each matching 6 bases. Germline loops: CDR1 MRHNA, CDR2 SNTAGT. CDR3 length equals 15 residues. Between the trimmed V and J ends, which lost 6 bases and 0 bases, there was a span of 13 bases. The CDR3 loop is CASSPRGESTDTQYF. The DNA of the CDR3 is TGTGCCAGCAGCCCGAGGGGGGAAAGCACAGATACGCAGTATTTT.

On this clonotype itself: A single base separates this from a much larger clone, so it may be a read error. J is TRBJ2-7 and V is TRBV7-2; 9 bases match TRBD1. The assigned J gene may be wrong: the sequence end matches TRBJ2-5 better. The CDR3 length is 15 residues. Germline assignment: CDR1 SGHTA and CDR2 FQGNSA. CDR3 residues: CASRTQGAGFETQYF. The CDR3 nucleotides read TGTGCCAGCAGAACACAGGGGGCAGGGTTTGAGACCCAGTACTTC.

The chain couples TRBV7-9 to TRBJ2-2; TRBD2 might be the D (5 bases). The germline V gene has CDR1 SEHNR and CDR2 FQNEAQ (reference sequence). This CDR3 contains 13 residues. V was pared by 5 bases and J by 4 bases, with 8 bases between. The CDR3 coding sequence is TGTGCCAGCAGCGGAGAGGGCACCGGGGAGCTGTTTTTT. Amino acid sequence: CASSGEGTGELFF.

About this clonotype: With a much larger clone just one base away, this may be a read error. This chain joins TRBV6-6 and TRBJ2-5; unclear D gene. CDR3 length equals 10 residues. Germline CDR1 MNHNY, CDR2 SVGAGI (reference sequence). V was pared by 8 bases and J by 9 bases, with 10 bases between. This CDR3 is CASSGVAQYF. The CDR3 nucleotides read TGTGCCAGCTCTGGCGTGGCCCAGTACTTC.

This clonotype was seen just once. V gene TRBV29-1 combines with J gene TRBJ2-1, with D uncertain. Per germline, CDR1 SQVTM and CDR2 ANQGSEA. The CDR3 consists of 14 residues. V lost 4 bases and J lost 3, with 13 bases in between. This chain's CDR3 is CSVGAVANYNEQFF. DNA for the CDR3: TGCAGCGTTGGCGCAGTCGCTAACTACAATGAGCAGTTCTTC.

The V gene is TRBV3-1, the J gene TRBJ1-1; possible D gene TRBD1, 5 bases. The ends were cut back, 4 bases at V and 2 bases at J, with 14 bases in the middle. This CDR3 is built from 15 residues. CDR1 LGHDT and CDR2 YNNKEL come from the germline V gene (reference sequence). The CDR3 nucleotides read TGTGCCAGCAGCCTTGAACCGGGACTAAACACTGAAGCTTTCTTT. Its protein product is CASSLEPGLNTEAFF.

As for this clonotype: A much larger clonotype is one base distant, so this may be a read error. The J gene is TRBJ2-7, the V gene TRBV6-5, with unresolved D. The CDR3 contains 9 residues. Per germline, CDR1 MNHEY and CDR2 SVGAGI. Between the trimmed V and J ends, which lost 9 bases and 3 bases, there was a span of 3 bases. In DNA, the CDR3 is TGTGCCAGTGACTACGAGCAGTACTTC. Its translation: CASDYEQYF.

The chain recombines TRBV10-2 with TRBJ1-5; D perhaps matches TRBD1 (5 bases). Germline V CDR1 and CDR2: WSHSY, SAAADI. The CDR3 loop spans 14 amino acids. V lost 1 base, J lost 2 bases, and 6 bases lay in between. The CDR3 reads CASSEFRGNQPQHF. The CDR3 coding sequence is TGCGCCAGCAGTGAGTTCAGGGGCAATCAGCCCCAGCATTTT.

The rearrangement joins TRBV7-2 to TRBJ2-2, with D maybe TRBD2 (7 bases). Trimming removed 0 bases from V and 3 bases from J, with 14 bases in between. The germline CDR1 and CDR2 sequences are SGHTA and FQGNSA. This CDR3 has 17 residues. CDR3 bases: TGTGCCAGCAGCTTAGCCCGAACAGGGAGGGACACCGGGGAGCTGTTTTTT. Its protein product is CASSLARTGRDTGELFF.

CDR3 nucleotides: TGCAGCGTTGAAGAGTACGGACAGGGGACGCAGTATTTT. Its protein is CSVEEYGQGTQYF. V gene TRBV29-1 combines with J gene TRBJ2-3; 9 bases map to TRBD1. This CDR3 spans 13 amino acids. The germline gives CDR1 SQVTM, CDR2 ANQGSEA. V shed 0 bases and J 9 bases; nucleotides not matched to a gene: 4.

This clonotype was seen only a few times. V and J are TRBV12-3 or TRBV12-4 and TRBJ2-3; 11 nucleotides line up with TRBD2. This CDR3 is 12 amino acids long. Trimming at V came to 8 bases and at J to 10 bases, leaving 5 bases not matched to a gene. CDR3 nucleotides: TGTGCCAGCGTCCTAGCGGGGGGTTCGCAGTATTTT. Translation: CASVLAGGSQYF.

This clonotype is a singleton in its sample. Sequence at one end of the junction differs from germline and may be a read error. This rearrangement joins TRBV7-9 to TRBJ2-2, with 9 bases that match TRBD1. This CDR3 spans 15 amino acids. Germline V lookup: CDR1 SEHNR, CDR2 FQNEAQ (reference sequence). The CDR3 DNA reads TGTGCCGGCAGCTTACGAGACAGGGGGACCGGGGAGCTGTTTTTT. Protein product: CAGSLRDRGTGELFF. Complete variable domain (other parts from reference TRBV7-9 and TRBJ2-2): DTGVSQNPRHKITKRGQNVTFRCDPISEHNRLYWYRQTLGQGPEFLTYFQNEAQLEKSRLLSDRFSAERPKGSFSTLEIQRTEQGDSAMYLCAGSLRDRGTGELFFGEGSRLTVL.

The chain uses TRBV5-1 and TRBJ2-5; weak D call: TRBD2 (6 bases). This CDR3 has 13 amino acids. Germline V lookup: CDR1 SGHRS, CDR2 YFSETQ. The ends were cut back, 2 bases at V and 11 bases at J, with 16 bases in the middle. The CDR3 here is CASSFLATTQQYF. DNA for the CDR3: TGCGCCAGCAGCTTCCTAGCGACCACCCAGCAGTACTTC.

J is TRBJ2-3 and V is TRBV4-3, with 8 bases aligning to TRBD2. CDR3 length: 15 amino acids. Trimming at V came to 0 bases and at J to 1 base, leaving 0 bases not matched to a gene. Germline assignment: CDR1 LGHNA and CDR2 YSLEER. CDR3 nucleotide sequence: TGCGCCAGCAGCCAAGAAGCGGGGGGCACAGATACGCAGTATTTT. Its translation: CASSQEAGGTDTQYF.